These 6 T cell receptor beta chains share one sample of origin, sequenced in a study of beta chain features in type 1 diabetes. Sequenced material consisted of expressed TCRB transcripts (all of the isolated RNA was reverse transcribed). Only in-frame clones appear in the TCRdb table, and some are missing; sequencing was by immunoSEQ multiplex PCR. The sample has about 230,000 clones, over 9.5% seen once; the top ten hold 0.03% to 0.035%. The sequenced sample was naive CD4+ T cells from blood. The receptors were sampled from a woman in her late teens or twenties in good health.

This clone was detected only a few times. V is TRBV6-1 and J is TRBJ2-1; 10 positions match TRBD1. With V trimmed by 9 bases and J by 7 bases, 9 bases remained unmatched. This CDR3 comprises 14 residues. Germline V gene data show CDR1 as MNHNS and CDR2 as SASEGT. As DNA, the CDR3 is TGTGCCAGGGAGACAGGGGGCTCAACGAATGAGCAGTTCTTC. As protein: CARETGGSTNEQFF.

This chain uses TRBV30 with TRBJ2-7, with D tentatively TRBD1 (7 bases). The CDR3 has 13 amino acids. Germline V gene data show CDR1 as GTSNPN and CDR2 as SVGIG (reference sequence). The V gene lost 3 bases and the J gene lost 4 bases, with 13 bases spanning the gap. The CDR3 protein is CAWRQGGGYEQYF. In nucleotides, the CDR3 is TGTGCCTGGAGGCAGGGGGGCGGATACGAGCAGTACTTC.

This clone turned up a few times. The CDR3 loop is CASSTGTVNYGYTF. CDR3 DNA sequence: TGTGCCAGTTCGACAGGGACTGTAAACTATGGCTACACCTTC. The rearrangement joins TRBV7-2 to TRBJ1-2; 7 nucleotides match TRBD1. The CDR3 is made up of 14 amino acids. V trimming: 9 bases; J trimming: 2 bases; junction bases outside the gene matches: 9. Germline V lookup: CDR1 SGHTA, CDR2 FQGNSA.

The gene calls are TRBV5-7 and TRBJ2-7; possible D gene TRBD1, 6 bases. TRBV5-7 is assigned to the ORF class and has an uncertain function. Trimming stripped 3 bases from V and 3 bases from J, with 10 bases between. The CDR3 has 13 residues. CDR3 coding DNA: TGTGCCAGCAGCTCGGACAGTTTCTACGAGCAGTACTTC. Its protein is CASSSDSFYEQYF.

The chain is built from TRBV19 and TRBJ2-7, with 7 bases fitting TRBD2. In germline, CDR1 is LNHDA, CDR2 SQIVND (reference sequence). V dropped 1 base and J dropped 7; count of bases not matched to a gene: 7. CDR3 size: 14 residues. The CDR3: CASSIVGIGREQYF. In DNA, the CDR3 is TGTGCCAGTAGTATAGTTGGAATCGGGAGGGAGCAGTACTTC.

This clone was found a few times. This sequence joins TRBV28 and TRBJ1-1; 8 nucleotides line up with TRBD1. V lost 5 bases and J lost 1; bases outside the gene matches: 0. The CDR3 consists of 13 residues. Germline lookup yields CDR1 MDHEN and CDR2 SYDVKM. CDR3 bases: TGTGCCAGCAGTGGACAGGGGAACACTGAAGCTTTCTTT. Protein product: CASSGQGNTEAFF. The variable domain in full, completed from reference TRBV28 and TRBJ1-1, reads DVKVTQSSRYLVKRTGEKVFLECVQDMDHENMFWYRQDPGLGLRLIYFSYDVKMKEKGDIPEGYSVSREKKERFSLILESASTNQTSMYLCASSGQGNTEAFFGQGTRLTVV.